This T cell receptor beta chain was captured in a study of blood T cell repertoires in COVID-19. About the research overall: Both acute and convalescent COVID-19 samples were obtained from the United States, Italy and Spain. PBMCs, B-cell-depleted T cells, or T cells provided the cDNA or gDNA that made up the material.

CDR3 length equals 14 residues. Trimming cost V 0 bases and J 4 bases, with 8 bases left between them. Germline V gene data show CDR1 as SGHRS and CDR2 as YFSETQ. In the authors' workflow: Amplification with reference gene primers provided the estimates of nucleated cell counts. Assay used: immunoSEQ multiplex PCR; TCRdb lists only in-frame clones, some missing. The DNA was the basis for D and trimming; V, J and clone size are from that table. Of about 59,000 clones in the sample, over 70% were seen once. This TCR came from a woman aged 50 to 65 with active or convalescent COVID-19. The specimen sequenced was peripheral blood. The rearrangement links TRBV5-1 to TRBJ1-3; the D is unclear. The CDR3 loop reads CASSLGAKGNTIYF. The DNA for the CDR3 is TGCGCCAGCAGCTTGGGGGCGAAGGGAAACACCATATATTTT.